The next 6 T cell receptor beta chains were all read from a single sample in a study of cytomegalovirus exposure and HLA in healthy donors. The PCR contained 60 Vbeta and 13 Jbeta primers. Repertoires were generated with immunoSEQ multiplex PCR, while TCRdb's copy carries only in-frame clones and drops some. The sample yields fewer than 45,000 clones, more than 80% seen once. Input material: PBMCs. All receptors derive from a male donor in good health and CMV-seronegative.

The chain links TRBV4-2 to TRBJ2-6; D unclear. The germline V gene encodes CDR1 LGHNA and CDR2 YNFKEQ. The CDR3 length is 19 residues. V lost 6 bases to trimming and J lost 0 bases, with 21 bases between them. The DNA of the CDR3 is TGTGCCAGCAGAAGCCAAGACCGACAAATCTTCTCTGGGGCCAACGTCCTGACTTTC. The encoded protein is CASRSQDRQIFSGANVLTF.

The V call is TRBV29-1, the J call TRBJ2-1; 12 positions agree with TRBD2. J gave up 7 bases and V 3 bases, and 10 bases lay outside the gene matches. CDR3 length equals 16 residues. Germline-derived CDR1 and CDR2 are SQVTM and ANQGSEA. Written as DNA, the CDR3 is TGCAGCGTTGAGGGACTAGCGGGCCCGAGGGGGAATGAGCAGTTCTTC. Residues: CSVEGLAGPRGNEQFF.

This clone showed up just a few times. The gene calls are TRBV7-9 and TRBJ1-5; 8 bases match TRBD1. The ends lost 6 bases at V and 2 bases at J; junction bases unmatched: 3. CDR3 size: 14 residues. Per germline, CDR1 SEHNR and CDR2 FQNEAQ (reference sequence). Here the CDR3 reads CASSTGQGNQPQHF. CDR3 in DNA: TGTGCCAGCAGTACGGGACAGGGCAATCAGCCCCAGCATTTT.

The rearrangement joins TRBV7-9 to TRBJ2-1, with unresolved D. The CDR3 length is 13 residues. V was cut by 5 bases and J by 4 bases, with 9 bases left in between. Germline assignment: CDR1 SEHNR and CDR2 FQNEAQ (reference sequence). Here the CDR3 reads CASSPPGYNEQFF. In DNA form, the CDR3 reads TGTGCCAGCAGCCCCCCCGGTTACAATGAGCAGTTCTTC.

This clone was found once. CDR3 nucleotide sequence: TGTGCCATCAGCCCGGGACAGGGGCCCAAAGCTTTCTTT. Translating gives CAISPGQGPKAFF. The chain uses TRBV10-3 and TRBJ1-1; 10 bases are shared with TRBD1. This CDR3 contains 13 residues. Trimming cost V 6 bases and J 9 bases; bases outside gene matches: 7. The germline V gene has CDR1 ENHRY and CDR2 SYGVKD.

The chain has TRBV28 and TRBJ1-5, with 9 bases that match TRBD1. The CDR3 loop spans 17 amino acids. Germline CDR1 reads MDHEN; CDR2 reads SYDVKM. V lost 7 bases to trimming and J lost 3 bases; unmatched junction nucleotides: 13. CDR3 nucleotides: TGTGCCAGCATTACACCCTGGAGGGACAGGGCCAATCAGCCCCAGCATTTT. It yields the protein CASITPWRDRANQPQHF.